These T cell receptor beta chains were read from a single sample in a study of control samples from healthy donors and cancer patients. Libraries were prepared by immunoSEQ multiplex PCR; TCRdb keeps only in-frame clonotypes and omits some of them. This sample has 90,000 or so clones; about 87% occur once, and the top ten carry approximately 14%. Sequenced sample: blood. These receptors came from a woman in her seventies in good health. Each CDR3 is given with its conserved first and last residue. D genes are given only for firm matches. The listing skips clone size in some rows; elsewhere it reads once, few, many or a size class.

d_call clone_size cdr3_length j_call v_call cdr3_aa cdr3_nt
NA NA 14 TRBJ1-2 TRBV7-2 CASSPRNTNYGYTF TGTGCCAGCAGCCCGCGCAACACTAACTATGGCTACACCTTC
TRBD2 NA 15 TRBJ2-3 TRBV19 CASSPQDSGSNTQYF TGTGCCAGTAGCCCCCAGGATAGCGGGAGTAATACGCAGTATTTT
TRBD1 NA 18 TRBJ1-5 TRBV27 CASRDTATQQGINQPQHF TGTGCCAGCAGAGACACGGCTACCCAACAGGGGATCAATCAGCCCCAGCATTTT
NA NA 13 TRBJ1-2 TRBV27 CASSTNPGGGYTF TGTGCCAGCAGTACGAACCCGGGAGGCGGCTACACCTTC
NA NA 14 TRBJ1-1 TRBV6-5 CASSYLSGAPEAFF TGTGCCAGCAGCTACCTTTCAGGGGCCCCTGAAGCTTTCTTT
NA few 16 TRBJ1-2 TRBV3-1/TRBV3-2 CASSPSEGQGNYGYTF TGTGCCAGCAGCCCTTCCGAAGGTCAGGGGAACTATGGCTACACCTTC
NA NA 13 TRBJ1-2 TRBV5-5 CASSFPGNYGYTF TGTGCCAGCAGCTTTCCAGGGAACTATGGCTACACCTTC
TRBD1 once 16 TRBJ2-7 TRBV7-9 CASSLASGTGGAEQYF TGTGCCAGCAGCTTAGCCTCCGGGACAGGGGGCGCAGAGCAGTACTTC
TRBD2 NA 19 TRBJ2-3 TRBV3-1/TRBV3-2 CASSPKLLPGGRLTDTQYF TGTGCCAGCAGCCCCAAATTGCTCCCTGGCGGGAGACTGACAGATACGCAGTATTTT
TRBD2 NA 13 TRBJ2-7 TRBV6-2/TRBV6-3 CASSRAGVYEQYF TGTGCCAGCAGCCGAGCGGGAGTCTACGAGCAGTACTTC
NA NA 15 TRBJ1-2 TRBV7-9 CASSPASRGLGGYTF TGTGCCAGCAGCCCAGCCTCTAGAGGGCTGGGTGGCTACACCTTC
NA NA 15 TRBJ1-5 TRBV20-1 CSASFTTGHNQPQHF TGCAGTGCTAGTTTTACAACAGGTCACAATCAGCCCCAGCATTTT
NA NA 14 TRBJ2-1 TRBV5-1 CASSQRQQNNEQFF TGCGCCAGCAGTCAGCGACAGCAAAACAATGAGCAGTTCTTC
NA NA 15 TRBJ1-1 TRBV19 CASSIGGRNHAEAFF TGTGCCAGTAGTATAGGTGGCCGAAATCATGCTGAAGCTTTCTTT
TRBD2 NA 13 TRBJ2-5 TRBV2 CASRGTRQETQYF TGTGCCAGCAGGGGGACTAGACAAGAGACCCAGTACTTC
NA NA 14 TRBJ2-7 TRBV24-1 CATSELGSPYEQYF TGTGCCACCAGTGAACTCGGGAGTCCCTACGAGCAGTACTTC
NA NA 13 TRBJ2-2 TRBV19 CASGGQNTGELFF TGTGCCAGCGGGGGGCAGAACACCGGGGAGCTGTTTTTT
NA NA 15 TRBJ2-5 TRBV14 CASSPGGSAAETQYF TGTGCCAGCAGCCCAGGAGGGTCGGCGGCAGAGACCCAGTACTTC
NA NA 14 TRBJ2-1 TRBV7-9 CASSPGTVDNEQFF TGTGCCAGCAGCCCGGGGACGGTTGACAATGAGCAGTTCTTC
TRBD1 NA 15 TRBJ1-2 TRBV2 CASSTGTGGSYGYTF TGTGCCAGCAGCACCGGGACAGGGGGGTCTTATGGCTACACCTTC
NA NA 17 TRBJ2-3 TRBV7-7 CAPRTPTRVRGTDTQYF TGTGCCCCACGTACACCAACGCGAGTTCGTGGCACAGATACGCAGTATTTT
NA NA 15 TRBJ1-6 TRBV7-2 CASSRRTADNSPLHF TGTGCCAGCAGCCGTCGGACAGCCGATAATTCACCCCTCCACTTT
NA once 16 TRBJ1-3 TRBV19 CASSQRAPNSGNTIYF TGTGCCAGTAGTCAACGGGCTCCAAATTCTGGAAACACCATATATTTT
NA NA 11 TRBJ2-1 TRBV3-1/TRBV3-2 CASRVLNEQFF TGTGCCAGCAGGGTCCTCAATGAGCAGTTCTTC
NA NA 14 TRBJ2-3 TRBV10-3 CAISAGFRPDTQYF TGTGCCATCAGCGCAGGGTTTCGGCCAGATACGCAGTATTTT
TRBD1 NA 14 TRBJ1-3 TRBV15 CATSGETGANTIYF TGTGCCACCAGCGGAGAGACAGGGGCGAACACCATATATTTT
TRBD1 NA 15 TRBJ2-2 TRBV9 CASSVGQGISGELFF TGTGCCAGCAGCGTAGGACAGGGGATTAGCGGGGAGCTGTTTTTT
TRBD2 NA 18 TRBJ2-7 TRBV19 CASSKSTSGRAPIYEQYF TGTGCCAGTAGTAAGTCTACTAGCGGGAGGGCACCCATTTACGAGCAGTACTTC
NA once 13 TRBJ1-2 TRBV5-5 CASSLTGSYGYTF TGTGCCAGCAGCCTTACGGGGTCCTATGGCTACACCTTC
TRBD2 NA 15 TRBJ2-5 TRBV5-4 CASSWGSGGAETQYF TGTGCCAGCAGCTGGGGTAGCGGGGGGGCGGAGACCCAGTACTTC
TRBD2 NA 14 TRBJ2-1 TRBV2 CASTRTSGDNEQFF TGTGCCAGCACGAGGACTAGCGGGGACAATGAGCAGTTCTTC
NA NA 11 TRBJ1-3 TRBV25-1 CASSWGDTIYF TGTGCCAGCAGTTGGGGAGACACCATATATTTT
TRBD2 NA 14 TRBJ2-7 TRBV5-1 CASSLAGGNYEQYF TGCGCCAGCAGCTTGGCGGGGGGAAATTACGAGCAGTACTTC
TRBD1 NA 13 TRBJ1-6 TRBV6-5 CASSLGQGWSLHF TGTGCCAGCAGTCTCGGACAGGGGTGGTCCCTCCACTTT
NA NA 13 TRBJ1-1 TRBV7-2 CASSLSAAGEAFF TGTGCCAGCAGCTTATCGGCGGCTGGAGAAGCTTTCTTT